This record looks at one TCR beta chain sequence and its context. Its cognate antigen is unknown. A J-beta primer mix and a sample-barcoded 5' primer were used in a second PCR of roughly 6 to 11 cycles. TCRdb reprocessed the 5' RACE reads with MiXCR, giving one entry per CDR3 protein. Here the sample spans about 1.1 million distinct CDR3 sequences, roughly two fifths being singletons. V was pared by 3 bases and J by 4 bases, with 9 bases between. In germline, CDR1 is ENHRY, CDR2 SYGVKD. The CDR3 extends over 13 amino acids. This specimen belongs to a study of blood T cells in healthy people across ages. Study outcomes and limitations: Higher naive T cell percentage went strongly together with higher TCR beta diversity.

V gene TRBV10-3 combines with J gene TRBJ1-2; D is unclear. Sequenced material: blood. The clonotype originates from a man aged 18 to 29 in good health. Here the CDR3 DNA reads TGTGCCATCAGTGACGCCGGGTCCTATGGCTACACCTTC. Amino acids: CAISDAGSYGYTF.